The 30 T cell receptor beta chains in this list originate from one sample, sequenced in a study of T-cell memory formation after mild COVID-19. TCRdb re-analysed the 5' RACE reads in MiXCR, keeping a single row per CDR3 protein. The sample lists roughly 80,000 distinct CDR3 sequences, about 23% occurring once. The sample comprised PBMCs or a T cell subset sorted from them (not recorded which). Source of these receptors: a young man who had mild COVID-19 (a few samples of this study predate the infection). Cell type and time point are not known.

The CDR3 here is CASSPTLTGSGGYTF. CDR3 nucleotides: TGTGCCAGCAGTCCAACCCTGACGGGATCGGGTGGCTACACCTTC. The chain uses TRBV12-3 or TRBV12-4 and TRBJ1-2; D unclear. CDR3 length equals 15 residues. The ends were cut back, 5 bases at V and 7 bases at J, with 20 bases in the middle.

The rearrangement joins TRBV7-6 to TRBJ2-2; perhaps TRBD2 as D (6 bases). Looked up from germline, CDR1 is SGHVS and CDR2 is FNYEAQ. Deletions cut 2 bases from V and 7 bases from J, with 11 bases between. The CDR3 totals 14 residues. The CDR3 DNA reads TGTGCCAGCAGCTTAATGGGTAGCGGCGGGGAGCTGTTTTTT. As protein: CASSLMGSGGELFF.

This chain uses TRBV4-2 with TRBJ2-7; the match to TRBD1 covers 8 bases. V was clipped by 4 bases and J by 5 bases; unmatched bases: 1. The CDR3 totals 12 residues. CDR1 and CDR2 from the germline V gene are LGHNA and YNFKEQ. CDR3: CASSPTGDEQYF. CDR3 coding DNA: TGTGCCAGCAGCCCGACAGGGGACGAGCAGTACTTC.

This chain uses TRBV12-3 or TRBV12-4 with TRBJ2-1; 7 nucleotides line up with TRBD1. The trim removed 1 base at V and 3 bases at J, leaving 3 bases unmatched. There are 15 residues in the CDR3. This CDR3 is CASSLGQGFYNEQFF. In nucleotides, the CDR3 is TGTGCCAGCAGTTTAGGACAGGGATTCTACAATGAGCAGTTCTTC.

This chain joins TRBV29-1 and TRBJ1-2; 7 bases align to TRBD1. From germline, CDR1 is SQVTM and CDR2 ANQGSEA. The CDR3 sequence is 11 residues long. J was trimmed by 5 bases and V by 6 bases; bases with no gene match: 3. The CDR3 reads CSVPTGYGYTF. CDR3 DNA sequence: TGCAGCGTACCGACAGGGTATGGCTACACCTTC.

In its sample, this clonotype was seen a few times. The J gene is TRBJ2-7, the V gene TRBV4-1; no definite D call. Trimming took off 1 base at V and 4 bases at J, with 14 bases between the two ends. CDR1 MGHRA and CDR2 YSYEKL come from the germline V gene. The CDR3 length is 15 residues. The CDR3 DNA is TGCGCCAGCAGCCAAGTGATAGGGTCGGGTTACGAGCAGTACGTC. Residues: CASSQVIGSGYEQYV.

This clonotype was seen only a few times. The CDR3 nucleotides read TGTGCCAGCAGTTACACGGACAGGGATAAGCAGTACGTC. This codes for CASSYTDRDKQYV. The genes are TRBV6-2 or TRBV6-3 and TRBJ2-7; 8 nucleotides match TRBD1. In germline, CDR1 is MNHEY, CDR2 SVGEGT. V shed 2 bases and J 8 bases; nucleotides not matched to a gene: 5. This CDR3 is built from 13 residues.

The CDR3 DNA reads TGTGCCAGCAGACTGGGATACAATGAGCAGTTCTTC. It yields the protein CASRLGYNEQFF. V usage is TRBV6-2 or TRBV6-3 and J usage is TRBJ2-1, with unresolved D. CDR3 length: 12 amino acids. V gave up 6 bases and J gave up 4 bases, with 7 bases separating them. Germline V gene lookup returns CDR1 MNHEY and CDR2 SVGEGT.

This clonotype was counted a few times. The V and J genes are TRBV29-1 and TRBJ2-1, with D perhaps matching TRBD2 (5 bases). This CDR3 region has 10 residues. V gave up 2 bases and J gave up 10 bases, with 6 bases separating them. Germline values: CDR1 SQVTM, CDR2 ANQGSEA. The CDR3 here is CSVEREEQFF. DNA for the CDR3: TGCAGCGTTGAAAGGGAGGAGCAGTTCTTC.

This clonotype appeared a few times. The gene calls are TRBV12-3 or TRBV12-4 and TRBJ1-5; D gene unclear. The CDR3 has 14 amino acids. The ends were cut back, 5 bases at V and 6 bases at J, with 14 bases in the middle. The CDR3 sequence is CASSIRQMTQPQHF. CDR3 DNA sequence: TGTGCCAGCAGTATCCGCCAGATGACTCAGCCCCAGCATTTT.

This clonotype was seen a handful of times. The rearrangement joins TRBV6-4 to TRBJ1-2, with no clear D. In germline, CDR1 is MRHNA, CDR2 SNTAGT. The length of the CDR3 is 15 residues. Between the trimmed V and J ends, which lost 2 bases and 1 base, there was a span of 11 bases. The CDR3 bases are TGTGCCAGCAGTGACGTGCACGGCAGTAACTATGGCTACACCTTC. Protein sequence: CASSDVHGSNYGYTF.

To note about this clonotype: It may be a read error: a sequence one base away is much more abundant. The chain employs TRBV9 and TRBJ2-3; TRBD2 aligns across 8 bases. Germline CDR1 is SGDLS and CDR2 is YYNGEE. The CDR3 runs to 15 residues. CDR3 nucleotides: TGTGCCAGCAACCCCGGGACTAGGTGGACAGATACGCGGTATTTT. Its protein is CASNPGTRWTDTRYF.

This clonotype was counted a few times. V and J are TRBV7-8 and TRBJ2-7; 8 bases are a match to TRBD1. This CDR3 is 13 amino acids long. From germline, CDR1 is SGHVS and CDR2 FQNEAQ. V lost 2 bases, J lost 5 bases, and 2 bases stayed unmatched. The DNA for the CDR3 is TGTGCCAGCAGCTTACAGGGGGCGAACGAGCAGTACGTC. This gives the protein CASSLQGANEQYV.

This chain uses TRBV6-2 or TRBV6-3 with TRBJ2-7, with D maybe TRBD2 (6 bases). Per the germline V gene, CDR1 is MNHEY and CDR2 is SVGEGT. Trimming shortened V by 7 bases and J by 6 bases, and 22 bases separated the two germline ends. The length of the CDR3 is 15 residues. CDR3 sequence (DNA): TGTGCCAGCACCGCGCCCGGGGGTAAATTTGGCGAGCAGTACTTC. Translation gives CASTAPGGKFGEQYF.

The rearrangement uses TRBV4-2 and TRBJ2-2, with 8 nucleotides matching TRBD1. This CDR3 contains 16 residues. CDR1 LGHNA and CDR2 YNFKEQ come from the germline V gene. The ends lost 0 bases at V and 4 bases at J; junction bases unmatched: 4. CDR3 nucleotide sequence: TGTGCCAGCAGCCAAGAGTCAGGGGGCGGCACCGGGGAGCTGTTTTTT. This sequence encodes CASSQESGGGTGELFF.

This clonotype was seen only a few times. CDR3 nucleotides: TGTGCCAGCAGTTCCAGGGGGACAGGGGGCCCCTACAATGAGCAGTTCTTC. This encodes CASSSRGTGGPYNEQFF. This chain uses TRBV27 with TRBJ2-1; 12 nucleotides match TRBD1. This CDR3 region has 17 residues. J was trimmed by 2 bases and V by 4 bases; bases with no gene match: 6. Germline lookup yields CDR1 MNHEY and CDR2 SMNVEV (reference sequence).

DNA for the CDR3: TGCGCCAGCAGCCAAGAACGGGGAACGGAGACCCAGTACTTC. Translation: CASSQERGTETQYF. The rearrangement joins TRBV4-3 to TRBJ2-5; possible D gene TRBD2, 5 bases. This CDR3 is 14 amino acids long. In germline, CDR1 is LGHNA, CDR2 YSLEER. Trimming took off 0 bases at V and 5 bases at J, with 10 bases between the two ends.

V is TRBV4-1 and J is TRBJ1-1, with D possibly being TRBD1 (5 bases). The CDR3 length is 14 residues. V lost 4 bases and J lost 1, with 10 bases in between. Germline V lookup: CDR1 MGHRA, CDR2 YSYEKL. DNA of the CDR3: TGCGCCAGCAGCCGGGGGACGGGGAACACTGAAGCTTTCTTT. Amino acid sequence: CASSRGTGNTEAFF.

The DNA of the CDR3 is TGTGCCAGCACCTCAGTTGGAGGCTTCGGTGAGCAGTTCTTC. Protein sequence: CASTSVGGFGEQFF. The chain has TRBV5-5 and TRBJ2-1; tentative D call: TRBD2 (5 bases). V lost 6 bases and J 9 bases, leaving 19 bases between the germline ends. This CDR3 is built from 14 residues. Germline V gives CDR1 SGHKS, CDR2 YYEKEE (reference sequence).

The chain couples TRBV28 to TRBJ1-1; 10 nucleotides agree with TRBD1. Germline CDR1 is MDHEN and CDR2 is SYDVKM. The trim removed 1 base at V and 5 bases at J, leaving 4 bases unmatched. This CDR3 is built from 15 residues. The CDR3 DNA is TGTGCCAGCAGTTTATACGGGACAGGGGTTACTGAAGCTTTCTTT. It encodes CASSLYGTGVTEAFF.

This clonotype turned up a few times. This chain connects TRBV10-3 to TRBJ2-2; no clear D. From germline, CDR1 is ENHRY and CDR2 SYGVKD. The CDR3 is 13 amino acids. V gave up 6 bases and J gave up 5 bases, with 10 bases separating them. The CDR3 DNA sequence: TGTGCCATCAGACCGGATGGAACCGGGGAGCTGTTTTTT. Protein sequence: CAIRPDGTGELFF.

Only a few counts were recorded for this clonotype. The chain couples TRBV4-2 to TRBJ1-6; unclear D gene. The germline V gene encodes CDR1 LGHNA and CDR2 YNFKEQ. The germline V and J ends were trimmed by 0 bases and 9 bases, with 15 bases remaining between them. The CDR3 has 16 amino acids. The CDR3 region has the DNA TGTGCCAGCAGCCAAGACAGTCTCCCGCAGATTTCACCCCTCCACTTT. It specifies CASSQDSLPQISPLHF.

This clonotype was seen only a few times. The chain combines TRBV7-9 with TRBJ2-1; tentatively, D is TRBD2 (5 bases). The CDR3 is 16 residues long. Trimming pared 5 bases from V and 5 bases from J, leaving 19 bases between. Germline V gene lookup returns CDR1 SEHNR and CDR2 FQNEAQ (reference sequence). The CDR3 here is CASSGWESGSNNEQFF. CDR3 nucleotides: TGTGCCAGCAGCGGCTGGGAATCGGGGTCTAACAATGAGCAGTTCTTC.

The CDR3 spells CASSPWTPYEQYF. CDR3 DNA sequence: TGTGCCAGCAGCCCATGGACACCCTACGAGCAGTACTTC. The V and J genes are TRBV7-8 and TRBJ2-7, with D possibly being TRBD1 (5 bases). Germline assignment: CDR1 SGHVS and CDR2 FQNEAQ. The CDR3 is 13 amino acids. Trimming removed 5 bases at V and 2 bases at J, with 10 bases between.

This clonotype was counted at least ten times. The CDR3 DNA is TGTGCCAGCAGTTTAGATGAGACCCAGTACTTC. This encodes CASSLDETQYF. The chain couples TRBV12-3 or TRBV12-4 to TRBJ2-5; D is uncertain. The V end was cut by 1 base, the J end by 5 bases, with 2 bases between. CDR3 length: 11 amino acids.

This chain links TRBV4-3 with TRBJ2-4, with D perhaps TRBD2 (7 bases). Germline CDR1 and CDR2: LGHNA and YSLEER. V shed 3 bases and J shed 1 base, with 16 bases lying between them. The CDR3 contains 17 residues. The CDR3 DNA follows: TGCGCCAGCAGCCAGGGAGGGGGGGTCGTGGCCAAAAACATTCAGTACTTC. As protein: CASSQGGGVVAKNIQYF.

The chain couples TRBV7-9 to TRBJ1-5; D remains ambiguous. V lost 5 bases to trimming and J lost 8 bases, with 10 bases between them. Germline CDR1 SEHNR, CDR2 FQNEAQ (reference sequence). This CDR3 has 12 residues. The CDR3 protein is CASSRPTEPQHF. As DNA, the CDR3 is TGTGCCAGCAGCCGACCGACGGAGCCCCAGCATTTT.

The rearrangement links TRBV9 to TRBJ2-3, with 9 nucleotides matching TRBD1. The germline CDR1 and CDR2 sequences are SGDLS and YYNGEE. The CDR3 length is 15 residues. Losses at the gene ends were 3 bases for V and 4 bases for J; bases not matched to a gene: 6. CDR3 sequence: CASSGGQGIADTQYF. CDR3 DNA: TGTGCCAGCAGCGGGGGACAGGGAATCGCAGATACGCAGTATTTT.

V gene TRBV27 combines with J gene TRBJ1-2; 8 bases agree with TRBD1. With V trimmed by 0 bases and J by 4 bases, 7 bases remained unmatched. The CDR3 contains 16 residues. Germline CDR1 is MNHEY and CDR2 is SMNVEV (reference sequence). The CDR3 here is CASSLSKTGAVYGYTF. The CDR3 nucleotides are TGTGCCAGCAGTTTATCTAAGACAGGGGCGGTCTATGGCTACACCTTC.

The V call is TRBV7-2, the J call TRBJ2-3; 11 bases are a match to TRBD2. The germline V gene has CDR1 SGHTA and CDR2 FQGNSA. J gave up 6 bases and V 7 bases, and 9 bases lay outside the gene matches. The CDR3 contains 15 residues. The CDR3 nucleotides are TGTGCCAGCACCCCCTTAGCGGGGGGGCCGGATACGCAGTATTTT. Its protein product is CASTPLAGGPDTQYF.